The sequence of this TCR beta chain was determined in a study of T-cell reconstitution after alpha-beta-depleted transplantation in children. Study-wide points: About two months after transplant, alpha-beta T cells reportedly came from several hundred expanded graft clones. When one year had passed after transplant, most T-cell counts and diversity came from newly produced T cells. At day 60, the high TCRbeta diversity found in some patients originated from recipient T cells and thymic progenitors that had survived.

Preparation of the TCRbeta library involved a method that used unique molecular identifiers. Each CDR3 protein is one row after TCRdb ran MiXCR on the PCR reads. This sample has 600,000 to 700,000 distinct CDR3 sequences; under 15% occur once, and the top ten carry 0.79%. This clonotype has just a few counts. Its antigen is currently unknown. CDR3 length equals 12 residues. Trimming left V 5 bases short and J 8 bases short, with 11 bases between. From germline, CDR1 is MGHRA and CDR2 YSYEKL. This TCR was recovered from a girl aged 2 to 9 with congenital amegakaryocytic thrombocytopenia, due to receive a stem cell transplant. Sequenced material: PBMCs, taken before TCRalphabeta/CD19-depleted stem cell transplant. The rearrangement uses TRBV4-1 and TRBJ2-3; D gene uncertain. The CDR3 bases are TGCGCCAGCAGCTCAGCGTTGGGTACGCAGTATTTT. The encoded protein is CASSSALGTQYF.